The sequence of this TCR beta chain was determined in a study of T cell repertoires in cytomegalovirus infection (dated by TCRdb to between 2018 and 2021). Concerning the study at large: Peptide stimulations targeted recently identified HLA-C-restricted CMV epitopes, whose presentation resists viral immunomodulation, together with well-studied HLA-B-restricted epitopes. Donor HLA type was relevant to the analysis, as public TCR beta signatures indicated carriage of CMV infection together with the matching HLA type. What the authors observed across the whole study: The ex vivo response was dominated by HLA-C-restricted CMV-specific TCR beta clonotypes, which also provided the single most frequent clonotype in two of eight donors. In both this cohort and an independent cohort of some 350 donors, the cumulative frequency of public TCR beta family members distinguished carriers of CMV infection plus the relevant HLA type.

In the paper's terms, the treatment or condition label means: in vitro stimulation with specific CMV peptide epitopes to enrich CMV-specific T cells. The reads were generated on an Illumina HiSeq 1500. TCRdb reprocessed the public reads (quality trimming at Q25 with fastp, clone calling with MiXCR) and kept in-frame beta chains. Entries are consolidated by CDR3 protein sequence, retaining the most common genes and DNA. Within this sample are over 120,000 distinct CDR3 sequences, with 32% of them counted one time only. The ten largest clonotypes hold around half of the sample. This clonotype was recorded a few times. Its cognate antigen has yet to be identified. Per-base qualities were not stored, and no clone one base away is much larger. The germline V gene encodes CDR1 SEHNR and CDR2 FQNEAQ (reference sequence). From the cysteine through the phenylalanine, the CDR3 covers 15 amino acids. The only DNA kept is the CDR3, 45 bases in frame from the first base. V gives up 7 bases and J gives up 2 bases, and the segment between their germline ends measures 17 bases.

Specimen: CD8+ T cells from cultured PBMCs, collected from culture after CMV antigen stimulation. The sequence derives from a human donor in good health (CMV status not recorded). Some clones in this sample may be carry-over from other donors' samples. Recombination joined TRBV7-9 with TRBJ1-1; D gene: possibly TRBD1, on 6 matching bases. The nucleotides read TGTGCCAGCACCATTCTGGAGGGGGGCAACACTGAAGCTTTCTTT. Its protein product is CASTILEGGNTEAFF.